This T cell receptor beta chain stems from a study of blood T cell repertoires in COVID-19. About the study: Both acute and convalescent COVID-19 samples were obtained from the United States, Italy and Spain.

The method was immunoSEQ multiplex PCR; TCRdb's version includes in-frame clones alone and lacks a portion of them. The table lists under 200,000 clones, 65% to 90% of them singletons, with roughly 8% in the top ten. The TCR originated in a man aged 60-69 years with acute or convalescent COVID-19. Sequencing was carried out using peripheral blood.

CDR3 region: CASSLTREAFF. The CDR3 DNA is TGTGCCAGCAGCCTAACCCGAGAAGCTTTCTTT. The chain has TRBV28 and TRBJ1-1, with D unresolved. CDR3 length: 11 amino acids. Germline V gives CDR1 MDHEN, CDR2 SYDVKM. V lost 6 bases, J lost 8 bases, and 10 bases lay in between.